The clone carrying this T cell receptor beta chain has just a few counts. What it binds is unknown. J gave up 1 base and V 6 bases, and 9 bases lay outside the gene matches. The CDR3 is made up of 17 amino acids. Germline-derived CDR1 and CDR2 are MNHEY and SMNVEV (reference sequence). General observations from the study: Tumor Tregs overlapped most with tumor, then blood, naive CD4+ cells.

Tregs were sorted as CD4+CD25+CD127-/low cells. Constant-region reverse primers amplified full-length variable regions, followed by semi-nested Nested Universal Primer A PCR. Each CDR3 protein is one row after TCRdb ran MiXCR on the 5' RACE reads. The sample records 40,000 to 55,000 distinct CDR3 sequences, over 20% being singletons. The sample taken for sequencing was Tregs sorted from a lymph node. The genes are TRBV27 and TRBJ1-6; 7 positions match TRBD1. The origin of this receptor is a female donor with breast cancer. The chain's CDR3 is CASRGDRAQSYNSPLHF. Written as DNA, the CDR3 is TGTGCCAGCAGGGGAGACAGGGCGCAATCCTATAATTCACCCCTCCACTTT.